The subject of this entry is one TCR beta chain. The sample is drawn from a study of cytomegalovirus exposure and HLA in healthy donors. This PCR relied on a set of 60 Vbeta primers and 13 Jbeta primers. Produced via immunoSEQ multiplex PCR; TCRdb's table is partial and in-frame only. This table holds over 100,000 clones, around 80% found once. V was clipped by 7 bases and J by 0 bases; unmatched bases: 11. Per the germline V gene, CDR1 is WSHSY and CDR2 is SAAADI. The length of the CDR3 is 16 residues. The clonotype originates from a man younger than 45 in good health and CMV-seropositive. The J gene is TRBJ1-1, the V gene TRBV10-2; TRBD1 agrees at 7 bases. Sequenced sample: PBMCs. This chain's CDR3 is CASTDTGTEMNTEAFF. CDR3 nucleotide sequence: TGCGCCAGCACCGATACCGGGACAGAGATGAACACTGAAGCTTTCTTT.